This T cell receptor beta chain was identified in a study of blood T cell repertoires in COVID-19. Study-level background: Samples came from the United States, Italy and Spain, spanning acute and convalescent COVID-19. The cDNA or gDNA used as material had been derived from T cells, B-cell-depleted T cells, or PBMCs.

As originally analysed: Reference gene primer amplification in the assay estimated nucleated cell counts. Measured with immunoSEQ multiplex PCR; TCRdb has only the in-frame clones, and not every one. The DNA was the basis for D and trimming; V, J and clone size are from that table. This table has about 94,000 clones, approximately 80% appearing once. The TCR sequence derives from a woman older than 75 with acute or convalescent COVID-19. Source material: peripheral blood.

This CDR3 is CASKPTGGNNSPLHF. The CDR3 bases are TGTGCCAGCAAACCGACAGGGGGAAATAATTCACCCCTCCACTTT. The gene calls are TRBV2 and TRBJ1-6; 9 nucleotides line up with TRBD1. The germline V gene has CDR1 SNHLY and CDR2 FYNNEI. V dropped 7 bases and J dropped 5; count of bases not matched to a gene: 6. This CDR3 is built from 15 residues.